The rows below give T cell receptor beta chains drawn from one sample of a study of cytomegalovirus exposure and HLA in healthy donors. Profiling relied on immunoSEQ multiplex PCR, and the TCRdb table lists in-frame clones only, not all of them. The sample lists approximately 130,000 clones, approximately 89% seen once, with approximately 6.7% in the top ten. Sequencing was performed on PBMCs. The receptors were sampled from a woman under 40 in good health and CMV-seropositive. Both conserved end residues are part of each CDR3. The D gene is left open where the match is weak. The listing skips clone size in some rows; elsewhere it reads once, few, many or a size class.

j_gene: TRBJ2-7; abundance: -; d_gene: -; v_gene: TRBV9; CDR3nt: TGTGCCAGCAGCGTAGGCCCCTCTAGCTACGAGCAGTACTTC; CDR3aa: CASSVGPSSYEQYF
j_gene: TRBJ1-1; abundance: few; d_gene: TRBD1; v_gene: TRBV27; CDR3nt: TGTGCCCGCTGTTCCGGGACAGGGGGCGCGAACACTGAAGCTTTCTTT; CDR3aa: CARCSGTGGANTEAFF
j_gene: TRBJ1-2; abundance: -; d_gene: -; v_gene: TRBV4-2; CDR3nt: TGTGCCAGCAGCCAAGTCCTGAACTATGGCTACACCTTC; CDR3aa: CASSQVLNYGYTF
j_gene: TRBJ1-2; abundance: -; d_gene: -; v_gene: TRBV2; CDR3nt: TGTGCCAGCAGTGAACTAGTGGGGCAGGGCTATGGCTACACCTTC; CDR3aa: CASSELVGQGYGYTF
j_gene: TRBJ2-1; abundance: few; d_gene: TRBD2; v_gene: TRBV7-3; CDR3nt: TGTGCCAGCAGGATTAGCGGGGGTACCTACAATGAGCAGTTCTTC; CDR3aa: CASRISGGTYNEQFF
j_gene: TRBJ1-2; abundance: -; d_gene: -; v_gene: TRBV2; CDR3nt: TGTGCCAGCAGCTTACAGGGTCATAACTATGGCTACACCTTC; CDR3aa: CASSLQGHNYGYTF
j_gene: TRBJ1-1; abundance: few; d_gene: -; v_gene: TRBV5-1; CDR3nt: TGCGCCAGCAGCTTGGGAGGTCGGGGAGGGTGGAACACTGAAGCTTTCTTT; CDR3aa: CASSLGGRGGWNTEAFF
j_gene: TRBJ1-5; abundance: once; d_gene: TRBD1; v_gene: TRBV2; CDR3nt: TGTGCCAGCAGTCCAACTGGACAGGGTAATCAGCCCCAGCATTTT; CDR3aa: CASSPTGQGNQPQHF
j_gene: TRBJ1-1; abundance: -; d_gene: -; v_gene: TRBV5-4; CDR3nt: TGTGCCAGCAGCTTAAGGACAGACCCTACTGAAGCTTTCTTT; CDR3aa: CASSLRTDPTEAFF
j_gene: TRBJ2-7; abundance: -; d_gene: -; v_gene: TRBV6-6; CDR3nt: TGTGCCAGCTCGCGGGACTCCTACGAGCAGTACTTC; CDR3aa: CASSRDSYEQYF
j_gene: TRBJ1-2; abundance: once; d_gene: -; v_gene: TRBV5-1; CDR3nt: TGCGCCAGCAGCTCTATGGGGGGAGACTATGGCTACACCTTC; CDR3aa: CASSSMGGDYGYTF
j_gene: TRBJ1-5; abundance: few; d_gene: -; v_gene: TRBV6-5; CDR3nt: TGTGCCAGCATCTACGGGGGAGGTACCAATCAGCCCCAGCATTTT; CDR3aa: CASIYGGGTNQPQHF
j_gene: TRBJ1-1; abundance: -; d_gene: TRBD1; v_gene: TRBV29-1; CDR3nt: TGCAGCGTTGAGCAGGGGGACACTGAAGCTTTCTTT; CDR3aa: CSVEQGDTEAFF
j_gene: TRBJ1-1; abundance: few; d_gene: TRBD1; v_gene: TRBV7-3; CDR3nt: TGTGCCAGCAGCTCGGGACAGGGTGAAGCTTTCTTT; CDR3aa: CASSSGQGEAFF
j_gene: TRBJ1-2; abundance: -; d_gene: -; v_gene: TRBV19; CDR3nt: TGTGCCAGTAAGGCTCAAGGGACATACTATGGCTACACCTTC; CDR3aa: CASKAQGTYYGYTF
j_gene: TRBJ2-5; abundance: -; d_gene: -; v_gene: TRBV6-6; CDR3nt: TGTGCCAGCAGTTACAGAGACTCTCATCAAGAGACCCAGTACTTC; CDR3aa: CASSYRDSHQETQYF
j_gene: TRBJ2-1; abundance: -; d_gene: -; v_gene: TRBV21-1; CDR3nt: TGTGCCAGCAATTACTACAATGAGCAGTTCTTC; CDR3aa: CASNYYNEQFF
j_gene: TRBJ1-4; abundance: -; d_gene: TRBD1; v_gene: TRBV28; CDR3nt: TGTGCCAGCAGGACAGGGGGCCGGGAAAAACTGTTTTTT; CDR3aa: CASRTGGREKLFF
j_gene: TRBJ2-7; abundance: -; d_gene: TRBD2; v_gene: TRBV5-3; CDR3nt: TGTGCCAGAAGCTTAGCCGGGCCCCGGGGGGACGAGCAGTACTTC; CDR3aa: CARSLAGPRGDEQYF
j_gene: TRBJ2-7; abundance: -; d_gene: TRBD1; v_gene: TRBV27; CDR3nt: TGTGCCAGCAGTTACGGGACAGCCTACGAGCAGTACTTC; CDR3aa: CASSYGTAYEQYF
j_gene: TRBJ2-7; abundance: -; d_gene: -; v_gene: TRBV5-4; CDR3nt: TGTGCCAGCAGCCCCCCCGGGTCAAGAATCTACGACGAGCAGTACTTC; CDR3aa: CASSPPGSRIYDEQYF
j_gene: TRBJ2-1; abundance: -; d_gene: TRBD1; v_gene: TRBV7-3; CDR3nt: TGTGCCAGCAGCTTTACAGGGGGCACGTACAATGAGCAGTTCTTC; CDR3aa: CASSFTGGTYNEQFF
j_gene: TRBJ1-2; abundance: -; d_gene: -; v_gene: TRBV21-1; CDR3nt: TGTGCCAGCAGCGGACAGAACTATGGCTACACCTTC; CDR3aa: CASSGQNYGYTF
j_gene: TRBJ2-1; abundance: -; d_gene: -; v_gene: TRBV5-8; CDR3nt: TGTGCCAGCAGCACCGGAGGGGGCGCGAACAATGAGCAGTTCTTC; CDR3aa: CASSTGGGANNEQFF
j_gene: TRBJ2-7; abundance: -; d_gene: TRBD1; v_gene: TRBV6-4; CDR3nt: TGTGCCAGCAGCGCCTCTCCAGGGGGCCCCTACGAGCAGTACTTC; CDR3aa: CASSASPGGPYEQYF
j_gene: TRBJ2-5; abundance: -; d_gene: -; v_gene: TRBV28; CDR3nt: TGTGCCAGCAGTTGGGGGGTGAAGGCCCAGTACTTC; CDR3aa: CASSWGVKAQYF
j_gene: TRBJ2-1; abundance: -; d_gene: TRBD1; v_gene: TRBV6-1; CDR3nt: TGTGCCAGCAGTGCACCTAAGGGGACAGGGAATGGCAATGAGCAGTTCTTC; CDR3aa: CASSAPKGTGNGNEQFF